This entry lists 32 T cell receptor beta chains sequenced from one sample in a study of T cell repertoires in cytomegalovirus infection. TCRdb passed the reads through MiXCR, listing each CDR3 protein once. Of approximately 910,000 distinct CDR3 sequences listed, around 30% are singletons. Which antigens these TCRs recognize remains unknown. Specimen: cultured CD8+ T cells from PBMCs, collected from culture after CMV antigen stimulation. These receptors all stem from a human donor in good health (CMV status not recorded). Some clones in this sample may be carry-over from other donors' samples.

This clonotype was counted many times. V is TRBV7-8 and J is TRBJ1-4; no firm D call. Trimming pared 5 bases from V and 3 bases from J, leaving 13 bases between. CDR3 length: 15 residues. The germline CDR1 and CDR2 sequences are SGHVS and FQNEAQ. The CDR3 DNA sequence: TGTGCCAGCAGCCCCGCGGTGGGCCCTAATGAAAAACTGTTTTTT. This gives the protein CASSPAVGPNEKLFF. Looking up the rest from reference TRBV7-8 and TRBJ1-4 gives the full variable domain: GAGVSQSPRYKVAKRGQDVALRCDPISGHVSLFWYQQALGQGPEFLTYFQNEAQLDKSGLPSDRFFAERPEGSVSTLKIQRTQQEDSAVYLCASSPAVGPNEKLFFGSGTQLSVL.

The CDR3 loop is CASSTLTNKNTEAFF. The CDR3 DNA reads as TGTGCCAGCAGTACTTTGACCAATAAGAACACTGAAGCTTTCTTT. The rearrangement joins TRBV6-5 to TRBJ1-1; D not certain. V shed 5 bases and J shed 1 base, with 14 bases lying between them. CDR3 length: 15 residues. From germline, CDR1 is MNHEY and CDR2 SVGAGI.

This clonotype was counted between two and nine times. The rearrangement links TRBV28 to TRBJ2-1; 9 nucleotides match TRBD1. Trimming at V came to 4 bases and at J to 10 bases, leaving 11 bases not matched to a gene. Germline values: CDR1 MDHEN, CDR2 SYDVKM. The CDR3 runs to 15 residues. CDR3 DNA sequence: TGTGCCAGCAGTTCCCTCCACAGGGGGCGGGGAGAGCAGTTCTTC. Its translation: CASSSLHRGRGEQFF.

V is TRBV5-6 and J is TRBJ2-7; D is undetermined. Germline values: CDR1 SGHDT, CDR2 YYEEEE. V lost 2 bases and J 4 bases, leaving 7 bases between the germline ends. This CDR3 is 12 amino acids long. DNA for the CDR3: TGTGCCAGCAGCTTTACAGAGTACGAGCAGTACGTC. Translated, it gives CASSFTEYEQYV.

The chain joins TRBV12-3 or TRBV12-4 to TRBJ2-5; tentatively, D is TRBD1 or TRBD2 (5 bases each). The V gene lost 8 bases and the J gene lost 0 bases, with 10 bases spanning the gap. The CDR3 runs 13 residues. CDR3 nucleotide sequence: TGTGCCAGCGCCTGGGGACACCAAGAGACCCAGTACTTC. It yields the protein CASAWGHQETQYF.

V and J are TRBV19 and TRBJ2-3, with 12 positions matching TRBD2. This CDR3 has 15 amino acids. Germline V gene data show CDR1 as LNHDA and CDR2 as SQIVND (reference sequence). Trimming cost V 7 bases and J 6 bases; bases outside gene matches: 8. The DNA of the CDR3 is TGTGCCAGTACCTCTAGCGGGGGGGCCGCGGATACGCAGTATTTT. It translates to CASTSSGGAADTQYF. Full variable domain (missing parts from reference TRBV19 and TRBJ2-3): DGGITQSPKYLFRKEGQNVTLSCEQNLNHDAMYWYRQDPGQGLRLIYYSQIVNDFQKGDIAEGYSVSREKKESFPLTVTSAQKNPTAFYLCASTSSGGAADTQYFGPGTRLTVL.

The rearrangement uses TRBV7-6 and TRBJ1-6; maybe TRBD1 (5 bases). CDR3 length equals 20 residues. CDR1 is SGHVS and CDR2 is FNYEAQ in the germline V gene. Trimming pared 5 bases from V and 5 bases from J, leaving 28 bases between. Here the CDR3 reads CASSPGLFRPNIINNSPLHF. In nucleotides, the CDR3 is TGTGCCAGCAGCCCGGGACTGTTCCGGCCTAATATTATTAATAATTCACCCCTCCACTTT.

The chain couples TRBV15 to TRBJ2-2, with a possible D match to TRBD2 (6 bases). Per the germline V gene, CDR1 is LNHNV and CDR2 is YYDKDF (reference sequence). The CDR3 totals 14 residues. Trimming took off 3 bases at V and 3 bases at J, with 8 bases between the two ends. CDR3 sequence reads: CATSRGGYTGELFF. The CDR3 DNA follows: TGTGCCACCAGCAGGGGGGGTTACACCGGGGAGCTGTTTTTT. Based on the CDR3 plus reference TRBV15 and TRBJ2-2, the full variable domain is DAMVIQNPRYQVTQFGKPVTLSCSQTLNHNVMYWYQQKSSQAPKLLFHYYDKDFNNEADTPDNFQSRRPNTSFCFLDIRSPGLGDTAMYLCATSRGGYTGELFFGEGSRLTVL.

This sequence joins TRBV19 and TRBJ2-2; 7 nucleotides agree with TRBD2. J was trimmed by 7 bases and V by 5 bases; bases with no gene match: 10. Germline-derived CDR1 and CDR2 are LNHDA and SQIVND (reference sequence). This CDR3 spans 15 amino acids. The CDR3 region is CASSPTGGTDGELFF. Here the CDR3 DNA reads TGTGCCAGTAGTCCAACGGGGGGAACGGACGGGGAGCTGTTTTTT.

This clonotype was seen a handful of times. The chain uses TRBV27 and TRBJ2-2; 8 bases are shared with TRBD1. CDR3 length: 15 amino acids. CDR1 and CDR2 from the germline V gene are MNHEY and SMNVEV (reference sequence). Trimming at V came to 4 bases and at J to 0 bases, leaving 1 base not matched to a gene. CDR3 sequence reads: CASSWGQANTGELFF. CDR3 nucleotides: TGTGCCAGCAGTTGGGGACAGGCGAACACCGGGGAGCTGTTTTTT.

This clonotype has a single count. As DNA, the CDR3 is TGTGCCAGCACTTGGGGGACGGTGGAGACCCAGTACTTC. The encoded protein is CASTWGTVETQYF. The V call is TRBV12-3 or TRBV12-4, the J call TRBJ2-5; D tentatively fits TRBD1 or TRBD2 (5 bases each). This CDR3 has 13 amino acids. The ends were cut back, 7 bases at V and 5 bases at J, with 14 bases in the middle.

This clonotype was observed a handful of times. The chain employs TRBV7-2 and TRBJ2-7, with D maybe TRBD1 (5 bases). Germline V lookup: CDR1 SGHTA, CDR2 FQGNSA. The CDR3 runs 14 residues. The CDR3: CASSLQGPVPGNPV. DNA for the CDR3: TGTGCCAGCAGCTTACAGGGTCCCGTGCCGGGTAACCCCGTC.

The CDR3 bases are TGTGCCAGCAAGACAGGGCCTTATGGCTACACCTTC. It encodes CASKTGPYGYTF. The chain combines TRBV2 with TRBJ1-2; 7 bases align to TRBD1. Looked up from germline, CDR1 is SNHLY and CDR2 is FYNNEI. This CDR3 contains 12 residues. Losses at the gene ends were 7 bases for V and 5 bases for J; bases not matched to a gene: 4.

CDR3 amino acids: CASSLVLGRYNEQFF. The CDR3 nucleotides read TGTGCCAGCAGTTTGGTGTTAGGCAGGTACAATGAGCAGTTCTTC. The rearrangement joins TRBV12-3 or TRBV12-4 to TRBJ2-1; D unresolved. This CDR3 has 15 amino acids. V lost 3 bases and J lost 4, with 13 bases in between.

In this sample, this clonotype turned up a few times. The V call is TRBV4-1, the J call TRBJ1-2; 8 bases map to TRBD1. The trim removed 1 base at V and 7 bases at J, leaving 17 bases unmatched. From germline, CDR1 is MGHRA and CDR2 YSYEKL. This CDR3 comprises 18 residues. The DNA of the CDR3 is TGCGCCAGCAGCCAAGCCGGGACAGGAGGGCCAGGGAGTGGTGGCTACACCTTC. As protein: CASSQAGTGGPGSGGYTF.

J is TRBJ1-2 and V is TRBV7-9; no firm D call. Germline lookup yields CDR1 SEHNR and CDR2 FQNEAQ (reference sequence). This CDR3 has 16 amino acids. Trimming stripped 5 bases from V and 2 bases from J, with 18 bases between. CDR3 DNA: TGTGCCAGCAGCCCCAAGGCCGGTTTAGCCAACTATGGCTACACCTTC. It specifies CASSPKAGLANYGYTF.

For this clonotype: The DNA is left out, because the CDR3 cannot be placed on it with certainty; the CDR3 is given as TCRdb lists it. This chain links TRBV27 with TRBJ1-2; TRBD1, as called in the table, went unchecked against the DNA. Germline values: CDR1 MNHEY, CDR2 SMNVEV (reference sequence). From its first to its last residue, the CDR3 has 14 amino acids. The CDR3 loop is CASTFGQGAGGYTF.

The sample holds many counts of this clonotype. This rearrangement joins TRBV7-2 to TRBJ2-3; D gene ambiguous. This CDR3 contains 15 residues. CDR1 is SGHTA and CDR2 is FQGNSA in the germline V gene. Trimming removed 5 bases from V and 3 bases from J, with 15 bases in between. The CDR3 loop is CASSPGVAVTDTQYF. CDR3 nucleotide sequence: TGTGCCAGCAGCCCTGGGGTAGCTGTGACAGATACGCAGTATTTT.

This clonotype appeared many times. V and J are TRBV7-9 and TRBJ2-7; TRBD1 aligns across 9 bases. The J segment lost 5 bases and the V segment lost 3 bases, leaving 8 bases of the junction unmatched. The germline V gene has CDR1 SEHNR and CDR2 FQNEAQ (reference sequence). The CDR3 runs 15 residues. The CDR3 sequence: CASSFEDRGIHEQYF. The CDR3 DNA reads TGTGCCAGCAGCTTCGAGGACAGGGGAATCCACGAGCAGTACTTC.

This clonotype was counted between two and nine times. The chain links TRBV19 to TRBJ1-1, with 7 bases matching TRBD1. The CDR3 extends over 12 amino acids. Germline CDR1 and CDR2: LNHDA and SQIVND (reference sequence). V was pared by 4 bases and J by 7 bases, with 3 bases of the junction left unmatched. The CDR3 nucleotides are TGTGCCAGTAGTACACAGGGGCGTGAAGCTTTCTTT. It encodes CASSTQGREAFF. The full variable domain, rest sourced from reference TRBV19 and TRBJ1-1, is DGGITQSPKYLFRKEGQNVTLSCEQNLNHDAMYWYRQDPGQGLRLIYYSQIVNDFQKGDIAEGYSVSREKKESFPLTVTSAQKNPTAFYLCASSTQGREAFFGQGTRLTVV.

This clonotype came up many times. The CDR3 sequence: CASSSPGGYTGELFF. The CDR3 DNA reads TGTGCCAGCAGCTCTCCGGGGGGGTACACCGGGGAGCTGTTTTTT. The V and J genes are TRBV7-6 and TRBJ2-2; the match to TRBD2 covers 8 bases. V dropped 4 bases and J dropped 3; count of bases not matched to a gene: 4. This CDR3 region has 15 residues. Germline V CDR1 and CDR2: SGHVS, FNYEAQ.

This clonotype appeared a few times. In nucleotides, the CDR3 is TGTGCCAGCAGCTTGGGAGCGGGGGCGTCTAGGACCCAGTACTTC. Residues: CASSLGAGASRTQYF. The chain couples TRBV5-6 to TRBJ2-5, with TRBD2 matching over 8 bases. From germline, CDR1 is SGHDT and CDR2 YYEEEE. This CDR3 has 15 residues. The V and J ends lost 0 bases and 7 bases, in that order; junction bases with no gene match: 8.

The genes are TRBV4-2 and TRBJ2-5; no firm D call. Germline CDR1 LGHNA, CDR2 YNFKEQ. V was clipped by 1 base and J by 6 bases, with 9 bases between them. The CDR3 has 13 amino acids. The CDR3 nucleotides read TGTGCCAGCAGCCAAGCTCCGGAGAAGACCCAGTACTTC. This sequence encodes CASSQAPEKTQYF.

This clonotype was counted between two and nine times. V gene TRBV6-1 combines with J gene TRBJ1-1, with D perhaps TRBD1 (6 bases). The CDR3 consists of 14 residues. V was trimmed by 6 bases and J by 3 bases, leaving 14 bases between them. Germline V gene lookup returns CDR1 MNHNS and CDR2 SASEGT. As DNA, the CDR3 is TGTGCCAGCAGATTACAGGGAAAGTACACTGAAGCTTTCTTT. This sequence encodes CASRLQGKYTEAFF.

The rearrangement joins TRBV20-1 to TRBJ1-1; D gene ambiguous. The CDR3 consists of 16 residues. The V and J ends lost 2 bases and 3 bases respectively, with 19 bases between them. Looked up from germline, CDR1 is DFQATT and CDR2 is SNEGSKA (reference sequence). The CDR3 protein is CSARRVSRVGDTEAFF. The CDR3 nucleotides read TGCAGTGCTAGAAGAGTGTCGCGGGTCGGGGACACTGAAGCTTTCTTT.

This chain joins TRBV6-8 and TRBJ2-7, with a weak D call TRBD2 (6 bases). V lost 5 bases, J lost 7 bases, and 18 bases lay in between. From germline, CDR1 is MNHGY and CDR2 SAAAGT. The CDR3 covers 14 residues. The CDR3 nucleotides are TGTGCCAGCAGTCCGGGACTCTACTACGAGGAGCAGTACTTC. It encodes CASSPGLYYEEQYF.

The V call is TRBV7-9, the J call TRBJ2-1, with 9 bases fitting TRBD1. Germline CDR1 and CDR2: SEHNR and FQNEAQ (reference sequence). This CDR3 contains 17 residues. Trimming took 5 bases from V and 6 from J; bases not matched to a gene: 14. The DNA for the CDR3 is TGTGCCAGCAGCCCTAGCCCCGGGACAGGGTGGGTCAATGAGCAGTTCTTC. Translated: CASSPSPGTGWVNEQFF. Full variable domain (missing parts from reference TRBV7-9 and TRBJ2-1): DTGVSQNPRHKITKRGQNVTFRCDPISEHNRLYWYRQTLGQGPEFLTYFQNEAQLEKSRLLSDRFSAERPKGSFSTLEIQRTEQGDSAMYLCASSPSPGTGWVNEQFFGPGTRLTVL.

The chain uses TRBV9 and TRBJ1-1, with D tentatively TRBD1 (6 bases). The CDR3 extends over 14 amino acids. Germline CDR1 is SGDLS and CDR2 is YYNGEE. The ends were cut back, 0 bases at V and 5 bases at J, with 11 bases in the middle. The DNA of the CDR3 is TGTGCCAGCAGCGTAGTAGGGCAGGGGACTGAAGCTTTCTTT. Protein sequence: CASSVVGQGTEAFF.

The gene calls are TRBV6-5 and TRBJ1-6, with 7 bases that match TRBD1. The CDR3 runs to 18 residues. J gave up 0 bases and V 1 base, and 6 bases lay outside the gene matches. From germline, CDR1 is MNHEY and CDR2 SVGAGI. CDR3 coding DNA: TGTGCCAGCAGTTACTTCAACAGGGGTCCCTCCTATAATTCACCCCTCCACTTT. Protein: CASSYFNRGPSYNSPLHF.

The chain employs TRBV7-9 and TRBJ1-2; TRBD1 is a possible D gene (5 bases). The CDR3 is 10 residues long. Deletions cut 6 bases from V and 11 bases from J, with 10 bases between. Germline-derived CDR1 and CDR2 are SEHNR and FQNEAQ (reference sequence). The DNA of the CDR3 is TGTGCCAGCAGTTTCGGGGCGTACACCTTC. It codes for CASSFGAYTF.

This clonotype was counted between two and nine times. This chain connects TRBV19 to TRBJ2-1, with D uncertain. This CDR3 contains 14 residues. CDR1 LNHDA and CDR2 SQIVND come from the germline V gene (reference sequence). V lost 5 bases, J lost 1 base, and 9 bases lay in between. The DNA for the CDR3 is TGTGCCAGTAGTCCGGAAAGGTCCTACAATGAGCAGTTCTTC. Amino acid sequence: CASSPERSYNEQFF.

This clonotype turned up a few times. CDR3 sequence: CASSSQKTGTEAFF. DNA of the CDR3: TGTGCCAGCAGCTCTCAGAAAACGGGCACTGAAGCTTTCTTT. This chain connects TRBV7-6 to TRBJ1-1; no firm D call. Germline V gene sequence: CDR1 SGHVS, CDR2 FNYEAQ. V lost 4 bases and J 4 bases, leaving 13 bases between the germline ends. The CDR3 covers 14 residues.